This TCR beta chain was found in a study of blood T cell repertoires in COVID-19. Looking at the study overall: Acute and convalescent COVID-19 samples came from the United States, Italy and Spain. PBMCs, B-cell-depleted T cells, or T cells provided the cDNA or gDNA that made up the material.

In the original workflow: The authors estimated nucleated cell counts from reference gene primer amplification. The repertoire was sequenced with immunoSEQ multiplex PCR; TCRdb's copy has only in-frame clones and lacks some. V and J calls and clone size are copied from that table; D and trimming were computed from the DNA. The repertoire includes about 170,000 clones, approximately 82% of them detected once, and roughly 19% sits in the top ten. This CDR3 is built from 14 residues. Germline assignment: CDR1 SGHRS and CDR2 YFSETQ. The J segment lost 2 bases and the V segment lost 5 bases, leaving 6 bases of the junction unmatched. With respect to this clone: Distinct nucleotide sequences in the sample also encode this CDR3.

The TCR sequence derives from a woman between 65 and 79 years old who had recovered from COVID-19. Sequencing was performed on peripheral blood. This chain joins TRBV5-1 and TRBJ2-7; 8 bases fit TRBD1. The CDR3 protein is CASSTPGQAYEQYF. CDR3 bases: TGCGCCAGCAGTACCCCGGGACAGGCCTACGAGCAGTACTTC.